Below are 9 T cell receptor beta chains sequenced from a single sample in a study of graft-versus-host responses after intestinal transplantation. Intraepithelial and lamina propria lymphocytes were freed from processed graft tissue. TCRdb's table, derived via immunoSEQ multiplex PCR, lists solely in-frame clones and lacks some. Among under 30,000 clones, over 60% were seen once, and the ten largest hold 3% to 3.5%. The source was ileum tissue, collected 98 days after intestinal transplantation. The receptor set was obtained from a human patient who received an intestinal transplant, so some T cells may come from the graft donor.

The V call is TRBV4-1, the J call TRBJ2-3, with 12 bases that match TRBD2. Germline lookup yields CDR1 MGHRA and CDR2 YSYEKL. The CDR3 spans 17 residues. The V segment lost 2 bases and the J segment 1 base; nucleotides outside the gene matches: 4. CDR3 protein: CASSQSRLAGGTDTQYF. CDR3 DNA sequence: TGCGCCAGCAGCCAATCCAGACTAGCGGGGGGCACAGATACGCAGTATTTT.

The chain combines TRBV28 with TRBJ1-4; no clear D. V was trimmed by 3 bases and J by 2 bases, leaving 10 bases between them. CDR3 length: 15 amino acids. CDR1 and CDR2 from the germline V gene are MDHEN and SYDVKM. The CDR3 DNA is TGTGCCAGCAGTTTGGCGGGGTCTACTAATGAAAAACTGTTTTTT. It encodes CASSLAGSTNEKLFF.

J is TRBJ1-5 and V is TRBV18, with D unresolved. Germline V gene data show CDR1 as KGHSH and CDR2 as LQKENI. CDR3 size: 14 residues. The V end lost 2 bases, the J end lost 3 bases, and 8 bases lay between the germline ends. The CDR3: CASSPGSDNQPQHF. For the CDR3, the DNA is TGTGCCAGCTCACCAGGGTCAGACAATCAGCCCCAGCATTTT.

The J gene is TRBJ2-5, the V gene TRBV10-2; D is uncertain. V was pared by 6 bases and J by 1 base, with 3 bases between. Per germline, CDR1 WSHSY and CDR2 SAAADI. This CDR3 comprises 11 residues. CDR3 protein: CASRFQETQYF. Here the CDR3 DNA reads TGCGCCAGCAGGTTCCAAGAGACCCAGTACTTC.

CDR3 sequence (DNA): TGTGCCAGCAGTGAGCTCTACACGGCATTAACTGAAGCTTTCTTT. Translation: CASSELYTALTEAFF. The genes are TRBV6-1 and TRBJ1-1, with D unresolved. The CDR3 is 15 residues long. Trimming stripped 3 bases from V and 5 bases from J, with 16 bases between. Per the germline V gene, CDR1 is MNHNS and CDR2 is SASEGT.

This sequence joins TRBV7-8 and TRBJ1-5; D unclear. This CDR3 has 15 residues. V was trimmed by 1 base and J by 0 bases, leaving 7 bases between them. CDR1 and CDR2 from the germline V gene are SGHVS and FQNEAQ. Here the CDR3 DNA reads TGTGCCAGCAGCTTAGAGGATGCTAGCAATCAGCCCCAGCATTTT. It encodes CASSLEDASNQPQHF.

V usage is TRBV5-1 and J usage is TRBJ1-1; no clear D gene. Looked up from germline, CDR1 is SGHRS and CDR2 is YFSETQ. This CDR3 region has 13 residues. With 0 bases removed from V and 6 bases from J, the gap between germline ends came to 9 bases. CDR3 DNA: TGCGCCAGCAGCTTGGCCCACGGCTCTGAAGCTTTCTTT. This codes for CASSLAHGSEAFF.

This clone is judged medium-sized. The chain employs TRBV13 and TRBJ1-2; D uncertain. The CDR3 has 13 residues. V was shortened by 3 bases and J by 8 bases, with 13 bases between the two germline ends. Per germline, CDR1 PRHDT and CDR2 FYEKMQ (reference sequence). Here the CDR3 reads CASSLKINGGYTF. The CDR3 region has the DNA TGTGCCAGCAGCTTGAAGATAAACGGCGGCTACACCTTC. Filled out from reference TRBV13 and TRBJ1-2, the complete variable domain reads AAGVIQSPRHLIKEKRETATLKCYPIPRHDTVYWYQQGPGQDPQFLISFYEKMQSDKGSIPDRFSAQQFSDYHSELNMSSLELGDSALYFCASSLKINGGYTFGSGTRLTVV.

This clone showed up just a few times. This chain joins TRBV6-6 and TRBJ2-7, with 10 bases that match TRBD2. In germline, CDR1 is MNHNY, CDR2 SVGAGI (reference sequence). The V and J ends lost 6 bases and 5 bases, in that order; junction bases with no gene match: 7. The CDR3 consists of 14 residues. CDR3 sequence reads: CASRSSGGADEQYF. The CDR3, as DNA: TGTGCCAGCAGGAGCAGCGGGGGGGCCGACGAGCAGTACTTC.